The present entry profiles one T cell receptor beta chain with its context. Antigen: not known. The data were produced by immunoSEQ multiplex PCR, yet TCRdb's version contains in-frame clones alone and is incomplete. The sample yields more than 55,000 clones, about 81% seen once. Time point here: week 23, last vaccination. It was 300 ug of mutant IDH1 20-mer peptide that made up each vaccine dose, given with topical imiquimod. V shed 3 bases, J shed 4 bases, and the junction held 5 bases outside the gene matches. Germline CDR1 is LNHDA and CDR2 is SQIVND (reference sequence). The CDR3 runs 17 residues. This record comes from a study of a mutant IDH1 vaccine in newly diagnosed glioma. On the study more broadly: The patients received vaccinations eight times, in weeks 1, 3, 5, 7, 11, 15, 19 and 23. Findings of the study overall: With respect to changes in top peripheral T cell clonotypes, pseudoprogression seemed unrelated.

This receptor was obtained from a woman aged 40 to 55 with glioma. Some clones in this sample may be carry-over from other donors' samples. V and J are TRBV19 and TRBJ2-1, with 14 positions matching TRBD2. Sequenced here: PBMCs, sampled from a glioma patient whose treatment included an IDH1 peptide vaccine. CDR3 sequence (DNA): TGTGCCAGTAGTATTGGACTAGCGGGGGGTCGATACAATGAGCAGTTCTTC. This sequence encodes CASSIGLAGGRYNEQFF. Combining the CDR3 with reference TRBV19 and TRBJ2-1 gives the whole variable domain DGGITQSPKYLFRKEGQNVTLSCEQNLNHDAMYWYRQDPGQGLRLIYYSQIVNDFQKGDIAEGYSVSREKKESFPLTVTSAQKNPTAFYLCASSIGLAGGRYNEQFFGPGTRLTVL.